One T cell receptor (beta chain) is described in this entry. The antigen remains unidentified. The method was immunoSEQ multiplex PCR; TCRdb's version includes in-frame clones alone and lacks a portion of them. The sample has about 150,000 clones; approximately 92% are singletons. This sample is part of a study of T cell responses to AZD1222 COVID-19 vaccine. Study results and caveats: Clonal diversity was possibly underestimated, and white British individuals and females predominated among donors.

Germline CDR1 LGHDT, CDR2 YNNKEL (reference sequence). The CDR3 is 16 amino acids. The V end lost 0 bases, the J end lost 0 bases, and 6 bases lay between the germline ends. The J gene is TRBJ2-6, the V gene TRBV3-1 (or the pseudogene TRBV3-2); the D is unclear. This TCR was recovered from an adult who received the AZD1222 COVID-19 vaccine. The specimen comprised peripheral blood, sampled 28 days after the second AZD1222 dose. In nucleotides, the CDR3 is TGTGCCAGCAGCCAAGATGGAGTCTCTGGGGCCAACGTCCTGACTTTC. Translation: CASSQDGVSGANVLTF.